This entry lists 29 T cell receptor beta chains sequenced from one sample in a study of blood T cell repertoires in COVID-19. Libraries were prepared by immunoSEQ multiplex PCR; TCRdb keeps only in-frame clonotypes and omits some of them. Among a few hundred thousand clones listed, around 87% were seen once. Material for sequencing was PBMCs or T cells enriched from blood (not recorded which). The receptor source for this set is a man aged 25 to 40 who had recovered from COVID-19.

The sample holds one count of this clone. The rearrangement links TRBV27 to TRBJ1-2; 7 nucleotides agree with TRBD1. Trimming removed 7 bases from V and 0 bases from J; junction bases left unmatched: 14. The CDR3 extends over 17 amino acids. CDR1 and CDR2 (germline): MNHEY, SMNVEV (reference sequence). The CDR3 nucleotides read TGTGCCAGCACTCCTATTCCCTGGGACAGCCCTAACTATGGCTACACCTTC. Translated: CASTPIPWDSPNYGYTF.

The V and J genes are TRBV15 and TRBJ1-2, with 7 nucleotides matching TRBD1. This CDR3 is 16 amino acids long. The J segment lost 3 bases and the V segment lost 3 bases, leaving 10 bases of the junction unmatched. CDR1 is LNHNV and CDR2 is YYDKDF in the germline V gene (reference sequence). DNA of the CDR3: TGTGCCACCAGCAGGGGCCCTACAGGGGTGGACTATGGCTACACCTTC. This encodes CATSRGPTGVDYGYTF.

J is TRBJ1-6 and V is TRBV11-2; no clear D. The CDR3 is 15 amino acids. Germline loops: CDR1 SGHAT, CDR2 FQNNGV. V was pared by 3 bases and J by 9 bases, with 15 bases between. CDR3 in amino acids: CASSFHTAVSSPLHF. CDR3 bases: TGTGCCAGCAGCTTTCATACAGCCGTCTCTTCACCCCTCCACTTT.

This chain connects TRBV18 to TRBJ2-1, with TRBD1 identical over 10 bases. The trim removed 2 bases at V and 7 bases at J, leaving 5 bases unmatched. This CDR3 has 15 amino acids. Germline V gene data show CDR1 as KGHSH and CDR2 as LQKENI. In nucleotides, the CDR3 is TGTGCCAGCTCACCATTCGGACAGGGGGAAAATGAGCAGTTCTTC. Translation: CASSPFGQGENEQFF.

V gene TRBV7-9 combines with J gene TRBJ1-4; 8 nucleotides line up with TRBD1. The CDR3 is 13 amino acids. Germline assignment: CDR1 SEHNR and CDR2 FQNEAQ (reference sequence). V shed 11 bases and J 8 bases; nucleotides not matched to a gene: 10. The CDR3: CAGGGQAIEKLFF. The CDR3 nucleotides are TGTGCCGGCGGGGGACAGGCCATCGAAAAACTGTTTTTT.

V gene TRBV18 combines with J gene TRBJ2-2; possibly TRBD2 for D (6 bases). Germline lookup yields CDR1 KGHSH and CDR2 LQKENI. The CDR3 totals 17 residues. Trimming cost V 1 base and J 7 bases, with 19 bases left between them. Written as DNA, the CDR3 is TGTGCCAGCTCACCACTCCTAGCGTCGACCGGGAGCGGGGAGCTGTTTTTT. It translates to CASSPLLASTGSGELFF.

The chain uses TRBV3-1 (or the pseudogene TRBV3-2) and TRBJ2-3; 11 bases align to TRBD1. Germline assignment: CDR1 LGHDT and CDR2 YNNKEL (reference sequence). V dropped 1 base and J dropped 2; count of bases not matched to a gene: 2. CDR3 size: 16 residues. CDR3: CASSQGTGGVTDTQYF. In DNA, the CDR3 is TGTGCCAGCAGCCAAGGGACAGGGGGCGTCACAGATACGCAGTATTTT.

The rearrangement uses TRBV24-1 and TRBJ2-3; weak D call: TRBD2 (7 bases). The CDR3 covers 14 residues. Trimming took 7 bases from V and 2 from J, leaving 12 bases between them. Germline V gene sequence: CDR1 KGHDR, CDR2 SFDVKD. CDR3 in DNA: TGTGCCACCAGGGAGGGGGGGGACACAGATACGCAGTATTTT. Amino acid sequence: CATREGGDTDTQYF.

The V call is TRBV30, the J call TRBJ1-3; 9 positions agree with TRBD1. Germline CDR1 GTSNPN, CDR2 SVGIG (reference sequence). V lost 7 bases and J lost 3; bases outside the gene matches: 7. The CDR3 contains 14 residues. The CDR3 spells CASRGQGGGNTIYF. For the CDR3, the DNA is TGTGCCTCCAGGGGACAGGGTGGTGGAAACACCATATATTTT.

In nucleotides, the CDR3 is TGCAGCGTTGAGGAAGGGGCTGGAAACACCATATATTTT. It specifies CSVEEGAGNTIYF. The rearrangement links TRBV29-1 to TRBJ1-3, with D possibly matching TRBD1 (5 bases). This CDR3 comprises 13 residues. V lost 3 bases to trimming and J lost 2 bases, with 8 bases between them. The germline V gene encodes CDR1 SQVTM and CDR2 ANQGSEA. Supplemented by reference TRBV29-1 and TRBJ1-3, the full variable domain reads SAVISQKPSRDICQRGTSLTIQCQVDSQVTMMFWYRQQPGQSLTLIATANQGSEATYESGFVIDKFPISRPNLTFSTLTVSNMSPEDSSIYLCSVEEGAGNTIYFGEGSWLTVV.

The chain joins TRBV12-3 or TRBV12-4 to TRBJ1-5; D is undetermined. The CDR3 covers 13 residues. V lost 3 bases, J lost 6 bases, and 9 bases lay in between. CDR3 in amino acids: CASSFRFGQPQHF. In DNA, the CDR3 is TGTGCCAGCAGTTTCCGGTTCGGTCAGCCCCAGCATTTT.

This clone was observed a single time. This chain links TRBV7-9 with TRBJ2-1, with unresolved D. This CDR3 has 10 residues. The V end was cut by 10 bases, the J end by 12 bases, with 13 bases between. Germline V gives CDR1 SEHNR, CDR2 FQNEAQ (reference sequence). The CDR3 DNA reads TGTGCCACCGCGGCCCGCGGGCAGTTCTTC. Encoded protein: CATAARGQFF.

The sample holds one count of this clone. This chain connects TRBV7-3 to TRBJ1-2, with 7 bases identical to TRBD1. The CDR3 loop spans 13 amino acids. After removal of 6 bases from V and 6 bases from J, the junction contained 7 bases not matched to a gene. From germline, CDR1 is SGHTA and CDR2 FQGTGA. The CDR3 sequence: CASRQTGADGYTF. The CDR3 bases are TGTGCCAGCAGACAAACAGGGGCAGATGGCTACACCTTC.

The genes are TRBV9 and TRBJ2-3, with 8 bases identical to TRBD1. Germline CDR1 is SGDLS and CDR2 is YYNGEE. The J segment lost 6 bases and the V segment lost 4 bases, leaving 4 bases of the junction unmatched. The length of the CDR3 is 13 residues. CDR3 coding DNA: TGTGCCAGCAGCCCGGGACAGGCGGATACGCAGTATTTT. This gives the protein CASSPGQADTQYF.

This clone was detected only a few times. The chain employs TRBV19 and TRBJ1-5; D gene uncertain. Trimming left V 4 bases short and J 4 bases short, with 11 bases between. The CDR3 runs 14 residues. Germline lookup yields CDR1 LNHDA and CDR2 SQIVND (reference sequence). CDR3 nucleotides: TGTGCCAGTAGTAGGGAGGTCGCGAATCAGCCCCAGCATTTT. This translates into CASSREVANQPQHF.

The chain links TRBV7-2 to TRBJ2-5; 7 bases are shared with TRBD1. Germline CDR1 is SGHTA and CDR2 is FQGNSA. The trim removed 3 bases at V and 4 bases at J, leaving 2 bases unmatched. CDR3 length equals 13 residues. CDR3 sequence (DNA): TGTGCCAGCAGCTTTTCAGGGGGAGAGACCCAGTACTTC. Its translation: CASSFSGGETQYF.

The V gene is TRBV12-3 or TRBV12-4, the J gene TRBJ1-2; weak D call: TRBD1 (6 bases). This CDR3 has 13 residues. V was trimmed by 5 bases and J by 2 bases, leaving 9 bases between them. CDR3 DNA sequence: TGTGCCAGCAGTCTCGGGACAAACTATGGCTACACCTTC. Amino acids: CASSLGTNYGYTF.

The rearrangement uses TRBV9 and TRBJ1-1; TRBD1 is a possible D gene (6 bases). V gave up 0 bases and J gave up 8 bases, with 20 bases separating them. The CDR3 consists of 16 residues. Germline-derived CDR1 and CDR2 are SGDLS and YYNGEE. The CDR3 DNA reads as TGTGCCAGCAGCGTAGCAGGGGTTGGGACTATGCAGGAAGCTTTCTTT. Its translation is CASSVAGVGTMQEAFF. The full variable domain, completed using reference TRBV9 and TRBJ1-1, is DSGVTQTPKHLITATGQRVTLRCSPRSGDLSVYWYQQSLDQGLQFLIQYYNGEERAKGNILERFSAQQFPDLHSELNLSSLELGDSALYFCASSVAGVGTMQEAFFGQGTRLTVV.

V usage is TRBV15 and J usage is TRBJ2-4, with D possibly being TRBD2 (6 bases). Trimming took off 0 bases at V and 7 bases at J, with 13 bases between the two ends. The CDR3 is made up of 15 amino acids. The V gene's germline CDR1 is LNHNV and CDR2 YYDKDF (reference sequence). The CDR3 coding sequence is TGTGCCACCAGCAGAGACGGGAGAGGGGTCAACATTCAGTACTTC. Translated, it gives CATSRDGRGVNIQYF.

The chain combines TRBV27 with TRBJ1-1, with TRBD1 matching 7 bases. Losses at the gene ends were 5 bases for V and 2 bases for J; bases not matched to a gene: 8. The germline V gene has CDR1 MNHEY and CDR2 SMNVEV (reference sequence). This CDR3 spans 15 amino acids. The CDR3 sequence is CASSPRDSFNTEAFF. CDR3 sequence (DNA): TGTGCCAGCAGTCCCCGGGACAGCTTTAACACTGAAGCTTTCTTT.

In DNA form, the CDR3 reads TGTGCCAGCAGCACCTTGGGAGAGGGCGACGGCTACACCTTC. Its protein product is CASSTLGEGDGYTF. The gene calls are TRBV27 and TRBJ1-2, with no clear D. Trimming took 6 bases from V and 8 from J, leaving 19 bases between them. The germline CDR1 and CDR2 sequences are MNHEY and SMNVEV (reference sequence). This CDR3 is 14 amino acids long.

This clone was recorded many times. V usage is TRBV3-1 (or the pseudogene TRBV3-2) and J usage is TRBJ1-3; D unclear. CDR1 is LGHDT, CDR2 YNNKEL, per germline (reference sequence). This CDR3 spans 16 amino acids. V was trimmed by 2 bases and J by 0 bases, leaving 11 bases between them. The CDR3 spells CASSQQHSLSGNTIYF. The CDR3 DNA reads as TGTGCCAGCAGCCAACAACACAGCCTCTCTGGAAACACCATATATTTT.

The rearrangement uses TRBV4-1 and TRBJ1-1, with D maybe TRBD1 (6 bases). The CDR3 runs 15 residues. V lost 0 bases to trimming and J lost 11 bases, with 19 bases between them. CDR1 is MGHRA, CDR2 YSYEKL, per germline. CDR3 DNA sequence: TGCGCCAGCAGCCAAGATACCAGACAGGACCCTGGGGCTTTCTTT. Protein sequence: CASSQDTRQDPGAFF.

The gene calls are TRBV10-3 and TRBJ2-1, with 12 bases matching TRBD2. This CDR3 has 19 residues. The germline CDR1 and CDR2 sequences are ENHRY and SYGVKD. The J segment lost 8 bases and the V segment lost 2 bases, leaving 16 bases of the junction unmatched. CDR3 loop: CAISERAAASGGASHEQFF. CDR3 nucleotides: TGTGCCATCAGTGAGAGGGCAGCGGCTAGCGGGGGGGCAAGTCATGAGCAGTTCTTC.

The chain carries TRBV18 and TRBJ1-1; D is uncertain. V lost 6 bases to trimming and J lost 0 bases, with 11 bases between them. The CDR3 spans 14 residues. In germline, CDR1 is KGHSH, CDR2 LQKENI. The CDR3 reads CASSRGVMNTEAFF. In nucleotides, the CDR3 is TGTGCCAGCTCCCGGGGAGTTATGAACACTGAAGCTTTCTTT.

The chain links TRBV6-2 or TRBV6-3 to TRBJ1-5; 7 bases match TRBD1. This CDR3 has 16 amino acids. V was pared by 5 bases and J by 7 bases, with 14 bases of the junction left unmatched. Looked up from germline, CDR1 is MNHEY and CDR2 is SVGEGT. The CDR3 sequence is CASSKARTGGDQPQHF. The CDR3 bases are TGTGCCAGCAGTAAAGCCCGGACAGGAGGGGACCAGCCCCAGCATTTT.

This clone was observed once. V usage is TRBV18 and J usage is TRBJ1-1; D remains ambiguous. Trimming took 2 bases from V and 4 from J, leaving 8 bases between them. Germline V gene lookup returns CDR1 KGHSH and CDR2 LQKENI. This CDR3 has 13 residues. The CDR3 DNA is TGTGCCAGCTCACCATGGGCGGGCACTGAAGCTTTCTTT. It is translated as CASSPWAGTEAFF.

The chain joins TRBV5-1 to TRBJ1-1; tentatively, D is TRBD1 (6 bases). This CDR3 region has 15 residues. CDR1 is SGHRS, CDR2 YFSETQ, per germline. Trimming took off 3 bases at V and 5 bases at J, with 17 bases between the two ends. CDR3: CASSSMGRGETEAFF. DNA for the CDR3: TGCGCCAGCAGCTCGATGGGCAGGGGCGAGACTGAAGCTTTCTTT.

V usage is TRBV2 and J usage is TRBJ1-3; TRBD1 aligns across 7 bases. The V and J ends lost 6 bases and 0 bases, in that order; junction bases with no gene match: 11. CDR1 and CDR2 (germline): SNHLY, FYNNEI. CDR3 length equals 17 residues. The CDR3, as DNA: TGTGCCAGCAGGATCGGACAGGCACGAGACTCTGGAAACACCATATATTTT. Encoded protein: CASRIGQARDSGNTIYF.